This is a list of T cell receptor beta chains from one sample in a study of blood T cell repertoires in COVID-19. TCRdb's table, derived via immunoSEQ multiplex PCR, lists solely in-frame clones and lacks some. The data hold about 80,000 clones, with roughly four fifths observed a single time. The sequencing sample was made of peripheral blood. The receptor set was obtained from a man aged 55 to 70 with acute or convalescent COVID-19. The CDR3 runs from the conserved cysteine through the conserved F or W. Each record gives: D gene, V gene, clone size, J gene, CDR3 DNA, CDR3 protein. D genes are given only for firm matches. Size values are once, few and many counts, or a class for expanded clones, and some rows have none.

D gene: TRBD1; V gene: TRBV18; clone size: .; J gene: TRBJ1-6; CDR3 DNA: TGTGCCAGCTCACCAGGGACAGATAATTCACCCCTCCACTTT; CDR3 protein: CASSPGTDNSPLHF
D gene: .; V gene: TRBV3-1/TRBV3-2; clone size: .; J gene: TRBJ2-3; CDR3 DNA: TGTGCCAGCAGCCAAGATAATCCGGGTACGCAGTATTTT; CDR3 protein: CASSQDNPGTQYF
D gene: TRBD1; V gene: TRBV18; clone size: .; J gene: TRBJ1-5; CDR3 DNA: TGTGCCAGCTCACCAGGGACAGGGGTAGGTCAGCCCCAGCATTTT; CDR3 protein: CASSPGTGVGQPQHF
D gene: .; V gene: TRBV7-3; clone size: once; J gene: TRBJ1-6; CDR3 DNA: TGTGCCAGCAGCTTATTAGCCGGGAATTCACCCCTCCACTTT; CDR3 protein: CASSLLAGNSPLHF
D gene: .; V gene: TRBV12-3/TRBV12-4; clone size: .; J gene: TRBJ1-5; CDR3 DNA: TGTGCCAGCAGTGGACAGCTCAATCAGCCCCAGCATTTT; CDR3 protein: CASSGQLNQPQHF
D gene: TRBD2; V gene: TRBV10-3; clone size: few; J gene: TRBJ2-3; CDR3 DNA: TGTGCCACTGGAAGCGGGGGCACAGATACGCAGTATTTT; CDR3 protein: CATGSGGTDTQYF
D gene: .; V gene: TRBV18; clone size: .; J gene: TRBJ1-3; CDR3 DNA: TGTGCCAGCTCACCTCAATCGGGTATCTCTGGAAACACCATATATTTT; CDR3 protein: CASSPQSGISGNTIYF
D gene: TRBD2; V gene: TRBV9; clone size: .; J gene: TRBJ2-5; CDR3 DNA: TGTGCCAGCAGCCCAAACCTACTAGCGGGGGCCCAAGAGACCCAGTACTTC; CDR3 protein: CASSPNLLAGAQETQYF
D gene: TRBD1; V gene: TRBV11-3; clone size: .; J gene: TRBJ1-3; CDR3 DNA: TGTGCCAGCAGCTTAGGACAGGGGTCTGGAAACACCATATATTTT; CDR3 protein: CASSLGQGSGNTIYF
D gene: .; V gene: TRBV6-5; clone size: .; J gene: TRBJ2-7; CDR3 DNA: TGTGCCAGCAGTTACGGACAGAGCTCCTACGAGCAGTACTTC; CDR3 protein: CASSYGQSSYEQYF
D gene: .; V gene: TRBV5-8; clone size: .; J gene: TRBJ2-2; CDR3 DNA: TGTGCCAGCGGTTTGGGCGGACTCAATACCGGGGAGCTGTTTTTT; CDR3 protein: CASGLGGLNTGELFF
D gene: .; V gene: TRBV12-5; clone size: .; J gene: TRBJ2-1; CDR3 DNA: TGTGCTAGTGGTTTGGCTGGGGGGTATTACAATGAGCAGTTCTTC; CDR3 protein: CASGLAGGYYNEQFF
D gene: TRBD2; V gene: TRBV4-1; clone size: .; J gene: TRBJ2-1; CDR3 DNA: TGCGCCAGCAGCCAGGCCGGGACTAGCGGGACCCACAATGAGCAGTTCTTC; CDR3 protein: CASSQAGTSGTHNEQFF
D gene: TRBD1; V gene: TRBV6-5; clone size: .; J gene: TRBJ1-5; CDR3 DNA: TGTGCCAGCAGTTCCCCAGGGGGGTATAGCAATCAGCCCCAGCATTTT; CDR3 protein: CASSSPGGYSNQPQHF
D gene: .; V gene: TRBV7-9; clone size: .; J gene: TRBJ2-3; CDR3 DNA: TGTGCCAGCAGCTTGCGGGTACCAGATACGCAGTATTTT; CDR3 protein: CASSLRVPDTQYF
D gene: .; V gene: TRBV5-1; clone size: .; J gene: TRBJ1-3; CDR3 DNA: TGCGCCAGCAGCTTGGCAGGGGTAAACACCATATATTTT; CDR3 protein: CASSLAGVNTIYF
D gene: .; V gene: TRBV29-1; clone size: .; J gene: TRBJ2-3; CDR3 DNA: TGCAGCGTTCTGCGGGGACTCACAGATACGCAGTATTTT; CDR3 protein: CSVLRGLTDTQYF
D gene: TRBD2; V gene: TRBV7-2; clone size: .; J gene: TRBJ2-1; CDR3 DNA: TGTGCCAGCAGTTTAACTAGCGCTAAGCAGTTCTTC; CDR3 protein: CASSLTSAKQFF
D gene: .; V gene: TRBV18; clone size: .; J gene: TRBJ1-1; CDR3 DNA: TGTGCCAGCTCACTAGGAGCGGGTAACACTGAAGCTTTCTTT; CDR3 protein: CASSLGAGNTEAFF
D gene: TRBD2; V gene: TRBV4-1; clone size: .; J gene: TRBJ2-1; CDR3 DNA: TGCGCCAGCAGCTTCTCTGGGGCGGGAGTCGACAATGAGCAGTTCTTC; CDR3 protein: CASSFSGAGVDNEQFF
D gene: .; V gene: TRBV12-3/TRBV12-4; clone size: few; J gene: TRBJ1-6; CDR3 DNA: TGTGCCAGCCAGTCAGATGGGAGTTCACCCCTCCACTTT; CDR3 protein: CASQSDGSSPLHF
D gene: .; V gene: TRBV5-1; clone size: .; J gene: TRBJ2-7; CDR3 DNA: TGCGCCAGCAGCGTTAGCGCAGGGGATGCCTACGAGCAGTACTTC; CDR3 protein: CASSVSAGDAYEQYF
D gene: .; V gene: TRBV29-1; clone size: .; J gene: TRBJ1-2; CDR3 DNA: TGCAGCGTTGGAACAGGTCCCTACTATGGCTACACCTTC; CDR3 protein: CSVGTGPYYGYTF
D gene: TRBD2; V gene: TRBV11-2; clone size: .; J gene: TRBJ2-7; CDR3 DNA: TGTGCCAGCAGCTTAGCATGGGGAGGGACTCGGAGCTACGAGCAGTACTTC; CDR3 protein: CASSLAWGGTRSYEQYF
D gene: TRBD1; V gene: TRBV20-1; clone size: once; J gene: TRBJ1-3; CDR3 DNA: TGCAGTGCTAGTATACAGGGGTCCGTGGGAGACACCATATATTTT; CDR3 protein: CSASIQGSVGDTIYF
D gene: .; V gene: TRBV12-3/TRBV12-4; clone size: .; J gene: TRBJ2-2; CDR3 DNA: TGTGCCAGCAGTAAGGAGGTCGGGGAGCTGTTTTTT; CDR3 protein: CASSKEVGELFF
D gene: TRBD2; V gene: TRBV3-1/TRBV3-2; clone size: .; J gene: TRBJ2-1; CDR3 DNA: TGTGCCAGCAGCTACGGGACTAGCGGGGGTGAGCAGTTCTTC; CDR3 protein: CASSYGTSGGEQFF
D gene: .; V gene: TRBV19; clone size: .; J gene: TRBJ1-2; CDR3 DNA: TGTGCCAGTAATGAAGCTGAGAACTATGGCTACACCTTC; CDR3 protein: CASNEAENYGYTF
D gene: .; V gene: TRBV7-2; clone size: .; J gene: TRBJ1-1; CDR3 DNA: TGTGCCAGCAGGAGACAGCGGGGAAACACTGAAGCTTTCTTT; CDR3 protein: CASRRQRGNTEAFF
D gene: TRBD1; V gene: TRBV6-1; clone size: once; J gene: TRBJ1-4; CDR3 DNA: TGTGCCAGCAGTGCGGACAGGCGCCAGTTAAATGAAAAACTGTTTTTT; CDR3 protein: CASSADRRQLNEKLFF
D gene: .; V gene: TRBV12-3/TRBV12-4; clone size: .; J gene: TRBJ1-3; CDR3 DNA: TGTGCCAGCAGTTTTAGCTCTGGAAACACCATATATTTT; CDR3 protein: CASSFSSGNTIYF
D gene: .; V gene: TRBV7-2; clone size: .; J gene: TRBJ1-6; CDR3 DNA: TGTGCCAGCAGCTGGGAGCCCATCAATTCACCCCTCCACTTT; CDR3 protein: CASSWEPINSPLHF
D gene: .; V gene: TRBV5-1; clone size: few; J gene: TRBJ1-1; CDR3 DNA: TGCGCCAGCAGCTTGGATTTTAGGGGAAGCACTGAAGCTTTCTTT; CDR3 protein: CASSLDFRGSTEAFF
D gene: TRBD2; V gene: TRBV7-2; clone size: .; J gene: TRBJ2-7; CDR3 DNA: TGTGCCAGCAGCACGACTAGCGGGAATGGAGTCGAGCAGTACTTC; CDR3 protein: CASSTTSGNGVEQYF
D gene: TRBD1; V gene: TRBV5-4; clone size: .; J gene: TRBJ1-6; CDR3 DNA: TGTGCCAGCAGCTTGGCTCCCCTCAGGGGGAAGTATTCATCCCTCCACTTT; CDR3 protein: CASSLAPLRGKYSSLHF
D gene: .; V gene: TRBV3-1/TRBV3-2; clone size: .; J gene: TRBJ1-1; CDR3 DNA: TGTGCCAGCAGCCATGGACAGAACACTGAAGCTTTCTTT; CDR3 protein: CASSHGQNTEAFF
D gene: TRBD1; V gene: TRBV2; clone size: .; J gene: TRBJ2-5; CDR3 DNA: TGTGCCAGCAGTGTGGACAGGAGTGGGACCCAGTACTTC; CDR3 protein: CASSVDRSGTQYF
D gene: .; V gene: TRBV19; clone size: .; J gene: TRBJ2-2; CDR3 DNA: TGTGCCAGTACCGTGACAGGCGCGAACACCGGGGAGCTGTTTTTT; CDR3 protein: CASTVTGANTGELFF
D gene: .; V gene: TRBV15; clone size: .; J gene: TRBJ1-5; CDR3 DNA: TGTGCCACCAGCGGGTCAGGGTCCAATCAGCCCCAGCATTTT; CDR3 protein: CATSGSGSNQPQHF
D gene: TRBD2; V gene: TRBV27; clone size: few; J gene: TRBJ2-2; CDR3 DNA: TGTGCCAGCAGTCTGGGACTAGCGGGGCCAAGCGAGCTGTTTTTT; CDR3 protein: CASSLGLAGPSELFF
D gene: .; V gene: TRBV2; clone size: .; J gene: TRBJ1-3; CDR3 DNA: TGTGCCAGCAGTACCGGGGTATTGTCTGGAAACACCATATATTTT; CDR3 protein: CASSTGVLSGNTIYF
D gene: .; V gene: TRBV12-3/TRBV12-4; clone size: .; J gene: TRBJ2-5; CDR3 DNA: TGTGCCAGCCGGGACAAACAAGAGACCCAGTACTTC; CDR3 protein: CASRDKQETQYF
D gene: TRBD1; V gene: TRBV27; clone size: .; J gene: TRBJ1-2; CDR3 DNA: TGTGCCAGCAGTTTATCCTACCCGGGACAGGGAGTAGGCTACACCTTC; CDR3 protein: CASSLSYPGQGVGYTF
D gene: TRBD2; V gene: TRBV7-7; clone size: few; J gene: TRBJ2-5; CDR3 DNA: TGTGCTAGCAGCTTTGGGACTAGCGGAGAAGAGACCCAGTACTTC; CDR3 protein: CASSFGTSGEETQYF
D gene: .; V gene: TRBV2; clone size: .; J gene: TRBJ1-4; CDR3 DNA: TGTGCCAGCAGTCAGGTACAGATTAATGAAAAACTGTTTTTT; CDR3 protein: CASSQVQINEKLFF
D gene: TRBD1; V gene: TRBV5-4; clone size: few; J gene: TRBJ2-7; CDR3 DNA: TGTGCCAGCAGCTCGGGACAGCTAACTACCTACGAGCAGTACTTC; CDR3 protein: CASSSGQLTTYEQYF